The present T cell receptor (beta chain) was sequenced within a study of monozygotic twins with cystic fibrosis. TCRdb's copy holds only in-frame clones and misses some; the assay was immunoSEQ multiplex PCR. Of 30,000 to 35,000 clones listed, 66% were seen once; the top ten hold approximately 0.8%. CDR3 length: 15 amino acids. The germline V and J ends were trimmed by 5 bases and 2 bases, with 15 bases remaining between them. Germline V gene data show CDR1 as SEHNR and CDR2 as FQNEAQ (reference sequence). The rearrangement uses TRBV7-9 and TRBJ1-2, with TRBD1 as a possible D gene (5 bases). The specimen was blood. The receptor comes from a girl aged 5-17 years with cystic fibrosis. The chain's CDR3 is CASSPRHGGNYGYTF. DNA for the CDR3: TGTGCCAGCAGCCCCCGTCACGGGGGGAACTATGGCTACACCTTC.